This is a list of T cell receptor beta chains from one sample in a study of cytomegalovirus exposure and HLA in healthy donors. Using immunoSEQ multiplex PCR, the repertoire was profiled, and TCRdb retains in-frame clones only, with some absent. The data hold 150,000 or so clones, with around 80% observed a single time. The sample was PBMCs. The source of these receptors is a female donor in good health and CMV-seronegative. Each CDR3 is given with its conserved first and last residue.

J	V	CDR3
TRBJ1-1	TRBV6-6	CASSLGQDGPNTEAFF
TRBJ2-7	TRBV27	CASSLARFNEQYF
TRBJ2-3	TRBV21-1	CASSKGWGTRSTDTQYF
TRBJ1-2	TRBV19	CASSTDGVNYGYTF
TRBJ1-6	TRBV5-6	CASSLGARAYNSPLHF
TRBJ2-7	TRBV27	CASRLRDRLYEQYF
TRBJ2-3	TRBV10-3	CAISEGLTTDTQYF
TRBJ1-1	TRBV4-3	CASSQGGVWNTEAFF
TRBJ2-1	TRBV9	CASSVAGGPYNEQFF
TRBJ1-2	TRBV6-1	CASSGTGGYGYTF
TRBJ1-3	TRBV11-3	CASSLDSSGENTIYF
TRBJ1-4	TRBV6-5	CASRRQGRTNEKLFF
TRBJ2-1	TRBV28	CASSPLLSDEQFF
TRBJ2-2	TRBV7-8	CASSLGLTTGELFF
TRBJ2-3	TRBV29-1	CSVVVLSGNDNADTQYF
TRBJ1-1	TRBV29-1	CSGQQSRGTEAFF
TRBJ1-6	TRBV18	CASSPETGPGSPLHF
TRBJ1-5	TRBV10-3	CAISEGAVEPQHF
TRBJ2-5	TRBV7-2	CASSFPLGAGEETQYF
TRBJ2-7	TRBV7-9	CASSNGTSGREEQYF
TRBJ2-4	TRBV2	CASSEGLAVAKNIQYF
TRBJ2-3	TRBV7-2	CASSLVAQDTQYF
TRBJ2-1	TRBV11-1	CASSRPKRGGRDEQFF
TRBJ2-5	TRBV7-7	CASSFGQGGEETQYF
TRBJ2-2	TRBV7-9	CASRSSGGRTGELFF
TRBJ1-1	TRBV9	CASSVVTLEAFF
TRBJ1-6	TRBV27	CASTSQGKNSPLHF
TRBJ1-4	TRBV18	CASSRGGVIFNEKLFF
TRBJ1-3	TRBV5-3	CARSPLQGSRSGNTIYF